Ten or more counts support the clone carrying this T cell receptor beta chain. J gave up 1 base and V 5 bases, and 10 bases lay outside the gene matches. The CDR3 totals 15 residues. The germline V gene has CDR1 DFQATT and CDR2 SNEGSKA (reference sequence). TCRdb re-called the 5' RACE reads with MiXCR, one entry per CDR3 protein. The table has 200,000 to 300,000 distinct CDR3 sequences, 9.4% seen once. This sample was included in a study of T-cell memory formation after mild COVID-19. The TCR sequence derives from a man between 18 and 29 years old who had mild COVID-19 (a few samples of this study predate the infection). Cell type and time point are not known. V usage is TRBV20-1 and J usage is TRBJ1-1; TRBD1 agrees at 7 bases. Material: PBMCs or a T cell subset sorted from them (not recorded which). In nucleotides, the CDR3 is TGCAGTGCTCTGGATGACAGGGCCCCGAACACTGAAGCTTTCTTT. Its protein is CSALDDRAPNTEAFF.